Listed below are T cell receptor beta chains from one sample, sequenced in a study of blood T cell repertoires in COVID-19. Sequencing was performed with immunoSEQ multiplex PCR; in TCRdb, only in-frame clones are kept and a portion is missing. The table records over 200,000 clones, roughly 90% of them present only once. Sequenced input: peripheral blood. Receptors originate from a man in his forties with active or convalescent COVID-19. Each CDR3 is given with its conserved first and last residue. Fields, in order: clone size, D gene, J gene, V gene, CDR3 protein, CDR3 DNA. The D gene is left open where the match is weak. Not every row has a clone size; where given, it reads once, few, many or a size class.

clone size: NA
D gene: NA
J gene: TRBJ1-2
V gene: TRBV28
CDR3 protein: CASSSPGKNYGYTF
CDR3 DNA: TGTGCCAGCAGTTCCCCGGGGAAGAACTATGGCTACACCTTC

clone size: NA
D gene: NA
J gene: TRBJ2-7
V gene: TRBV6-5
CDR3 protein: CASGLYEQYF
CDR3 DNA: TGTGCCAGCGGGCTGTACGAGCAGTACTTC

clone size: few
D gene: NA
J gene: TRBJ1-2
V gene: TRBV19
CDR3 protein: CASSIEGVNGYTF
CDR3 DNA: TGTGCCAGTAGTATTGAGGGGGTGAATGGCTACACCTTC

clone size: few
D gene: NA
J gene: TRBJ2-2
V gene: TRBV7-9
CDR3 protein: CASSFQGIGELFF
CDR3 DNA: TGTGCCAGCAGCTTTCAGGGCATCGGGGAGCTGTTTTTT

clone size: few
D gene: TRBD2
J gene: TRBJ2-1
V gene: TRBV28
CDR3 protein: CASRGTRPIRSSYNEQFF
CDR3 DNA: TGTGCCAGCAGAGGGACTAGGCCAATCCGGAGCTCCTACAATGAGCAGTTCTTC

clone size: few
D gene: NA
J gene: TRBJ2-7
V gene: TRBV7-8
CDR3 protein: CASSLVEVLTPYEQYF
CDR3 DNA: TGTGCCAGCAGCTTAGTTGAGGTCCTCACCCCCTACGAGCAGTACTTC

clone size: few
D gene: TRBD2
J gene: TRBJ2-2
V gene: TRBV7-3
CDR3 protein: CASSYGLAGGLGELFF
CDR3 DNA: TGTGCCAGCAGCTACGGACTAGCGGGAGGTCTCGGGGAGCTGTTTTTT

clone size: NA
D gene: NA
J gene: TRBJ1-4
V gene: TRBV2
CDR3 protein: CASSVYNEKLFF
CDR3 DNA: TGTGCCAGCAGTGTGTATAATGAAAAACTGTTTTTT

clone size: NA
D gene: TRBD1
J gene: TRBJ1-2
V gene: TRBV2
CDR3 protein: CASGDRGIYGYTF
CDR3 DNA: TGTGCCAGCGGGGACAGGGGGATCTATGGCTACACCTTC

clone size: NA
D gene: TRBD2
J gene: TRBJ2-1
V gene: TRBV24-1
CDR3 protein: CATSGASGRIVNEQFF
CDR3 DNA: TGTGCCACCAGTGGGGCTAGCGGGAGGATCGTGAATGAGCAGTTCTTC

clone size: NA
D gene: NA
J gene: TRBJ1-6
V gene: TRBV28
CDR3 protein: CASSFGGGKDSPLHF
CDR3 DNA: TGTGCCAGCAGTTTCGGGGGGGGGAAGGATTCACCCCTCCACTTT

clone size: NA
D gene: TRBD1
J gene: TRBJ2-1
V gene: TRBV19
CDR3 protein: CAGRQGTYNEQFF
CDR3 DNA: TGTGCCGGGCGACAGGGTACCTACAATGAGCAGTTCTTC

clone size: NA
D gene: NA
J gene: TRBJ1-1
V gene: TRBV5-4
CDR3 protein: CASSRLVEGNTEAFF
CDR3 DNA: TGTGCCAGCAGCCGGTTGGTTGAGGGGAACACTGAAGCTTTCTTT

clone size: NA
D gene: TRBD1
J gene: TRBJ1-4
V gene: TRBV5-1
CDR3 protein: CASSLTGGPGDEKLFF
CDR3 DNA: TGCGCCAGCAGCTTGACAGGGGGGCCAGGGGATGAAAAACTGTTTTTT

clone size: NA
D gene: NA
J gene: TRBJ1-2
V gene: TRBV7-9
CDR3 protein: CASSASLTTGLNYGYTF
CDR3 DNA: TGTGCCAGCAGCGCTAGCCTTACGACCGGCTTGAACTATGGCTACACCTTC